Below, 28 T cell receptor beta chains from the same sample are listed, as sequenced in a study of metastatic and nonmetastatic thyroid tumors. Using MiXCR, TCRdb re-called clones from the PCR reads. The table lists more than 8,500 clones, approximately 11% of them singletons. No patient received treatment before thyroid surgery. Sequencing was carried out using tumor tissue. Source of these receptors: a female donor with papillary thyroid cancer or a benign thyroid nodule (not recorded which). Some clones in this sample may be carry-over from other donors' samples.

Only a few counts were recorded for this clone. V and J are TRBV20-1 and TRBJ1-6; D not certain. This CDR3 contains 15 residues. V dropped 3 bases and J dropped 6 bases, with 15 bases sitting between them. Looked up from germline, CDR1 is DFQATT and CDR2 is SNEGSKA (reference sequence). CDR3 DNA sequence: TGCAGTGCTAGGGTTTCCAACCTTCGTAATTCACCCCTCCACTTT. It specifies CSARVSNLRNSPLHF.

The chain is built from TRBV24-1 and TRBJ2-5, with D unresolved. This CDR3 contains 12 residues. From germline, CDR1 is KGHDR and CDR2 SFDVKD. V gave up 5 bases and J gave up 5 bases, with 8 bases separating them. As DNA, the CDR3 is TGTGCCACCAGTGGCCACCGGGAGACCCAGTACTTC. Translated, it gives CATSGHRETQYF.

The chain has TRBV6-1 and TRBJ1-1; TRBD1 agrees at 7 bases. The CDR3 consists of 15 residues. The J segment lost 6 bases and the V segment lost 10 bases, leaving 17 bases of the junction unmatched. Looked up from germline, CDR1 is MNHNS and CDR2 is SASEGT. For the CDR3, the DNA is TGTGCCACCGAACCTAGAGCAGGGGGTAAGGCTGAAGCTTTCTTT. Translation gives CATEPRAGGKAEAFF.

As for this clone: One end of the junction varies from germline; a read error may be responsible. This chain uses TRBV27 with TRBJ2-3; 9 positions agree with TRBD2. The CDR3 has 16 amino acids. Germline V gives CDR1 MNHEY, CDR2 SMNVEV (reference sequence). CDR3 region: CASSLASGVATDTQYF. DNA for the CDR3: TGTGCCAGCAGTTTGGCTAGCGGGGTGGCGACAGATACTCAGTATTTT.

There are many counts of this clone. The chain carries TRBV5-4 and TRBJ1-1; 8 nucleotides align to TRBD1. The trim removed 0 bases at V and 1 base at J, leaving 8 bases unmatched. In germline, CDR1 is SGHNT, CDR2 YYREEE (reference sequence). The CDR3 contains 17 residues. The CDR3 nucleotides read TGTGCCAGCAGCTTGGAGGGCGACAGGGGCTGGAACACTGAAGCTTTCTTT. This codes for CASSLEGDRGWNTEAFF. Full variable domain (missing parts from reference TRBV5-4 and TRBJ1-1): ETGVTQSPTHLIKTRGQQVTLRCSSQSGHNTVSWYQQALGQGPQFIFQYYREEENGRGNFPPRFSGLQFPNYSSELNVNALELDDSALYLCASSLEGDRGWNTEAFFGQGTRLTVV.

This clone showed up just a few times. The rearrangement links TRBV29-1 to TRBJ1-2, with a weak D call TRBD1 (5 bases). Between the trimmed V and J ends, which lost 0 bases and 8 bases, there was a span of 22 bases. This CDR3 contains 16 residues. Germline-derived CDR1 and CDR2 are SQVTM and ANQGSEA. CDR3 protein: CSVEDLHSGAASGYTF. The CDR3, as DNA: TGCAGCGTTGAAGATCTTCATAGCGGGGCAGCGTCCGGCTACACCTTC.

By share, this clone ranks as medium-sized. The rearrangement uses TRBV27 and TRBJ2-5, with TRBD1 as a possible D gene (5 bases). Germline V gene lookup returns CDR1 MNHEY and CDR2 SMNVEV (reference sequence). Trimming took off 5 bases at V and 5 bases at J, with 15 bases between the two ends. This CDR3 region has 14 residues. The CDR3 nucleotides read TGTGCCAGCAGTCCGCAGGGCGTCGGGGAGACCCAGTACTTC. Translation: CASSPQGVGETQYF.

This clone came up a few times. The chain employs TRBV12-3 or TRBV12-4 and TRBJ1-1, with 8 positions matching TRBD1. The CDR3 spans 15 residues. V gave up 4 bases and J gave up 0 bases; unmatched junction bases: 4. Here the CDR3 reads CASSSRTGLNTEAFF. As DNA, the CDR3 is TGTGCCAGCAGTTCCCGGACAGGGCTGAACACTGAAGCTTTCTTT.

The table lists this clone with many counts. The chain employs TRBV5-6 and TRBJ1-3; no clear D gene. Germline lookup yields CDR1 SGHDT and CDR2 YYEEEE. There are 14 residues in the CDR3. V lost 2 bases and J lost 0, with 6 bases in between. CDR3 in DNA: TGTGCCAGCAGCTTCGGTCTCTCTGGAAACACCATATATTTT. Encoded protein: CASSFGLSGNTIYF.

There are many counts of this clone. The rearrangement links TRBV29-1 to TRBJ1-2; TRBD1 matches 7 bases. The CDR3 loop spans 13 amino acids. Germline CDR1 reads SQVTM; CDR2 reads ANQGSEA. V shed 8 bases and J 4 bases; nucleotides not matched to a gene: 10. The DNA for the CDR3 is TGCAGCTCCCAGGAGGGGGCCGGCTATGGCTACACCTTC. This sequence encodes CSSQEGAGYGYTF.

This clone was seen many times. CDR3 in DNA: TGTGCCAGCAGCCCAATGGGTGGGGGGCCAGATACGCAGTATTTT. Amino acids: CASSPMGGGPDTQYF. The chain couples TRBV11-3 to TRBJ2-3; D may be TRBD1 or TRBD2 (6 bases each). The CDR3 runs 15 residues. Germline assignment: CDR1 SGHNT and CDR2 YENEEA. The V and J ends lost 5 bases and 4 bases respectively, with 16 bases between them.

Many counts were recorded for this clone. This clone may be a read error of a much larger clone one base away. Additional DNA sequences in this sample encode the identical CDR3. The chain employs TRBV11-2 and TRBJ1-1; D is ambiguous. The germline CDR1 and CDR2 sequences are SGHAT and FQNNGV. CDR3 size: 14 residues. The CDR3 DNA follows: TGTGCCAGCAGCTTATCCAGGTTTACCCCGGAAGCCTTCTTT. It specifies CASSLSRFTPEAFF.

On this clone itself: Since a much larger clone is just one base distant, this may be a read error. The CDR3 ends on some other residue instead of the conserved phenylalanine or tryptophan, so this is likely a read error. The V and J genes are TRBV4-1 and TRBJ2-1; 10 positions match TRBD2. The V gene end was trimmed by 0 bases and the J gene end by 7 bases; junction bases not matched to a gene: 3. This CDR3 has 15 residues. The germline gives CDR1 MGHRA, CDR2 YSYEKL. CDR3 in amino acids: CASSQEGAGGNEQFL. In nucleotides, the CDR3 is TGCGCCAGCAGCCAAGAGGGAGCGGGAGGGAATGAGCAGTTCCTC.

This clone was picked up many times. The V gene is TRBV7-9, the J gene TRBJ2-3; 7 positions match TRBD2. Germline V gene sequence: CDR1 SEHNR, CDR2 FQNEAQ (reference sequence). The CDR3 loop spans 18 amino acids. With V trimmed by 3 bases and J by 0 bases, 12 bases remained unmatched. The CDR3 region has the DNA TGTGCCAGCAGCTTTTCGCCGGCGGGAGACACTAGCACAGATACGCAGTATTTT. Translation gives CASSFSPAGDTSTDTQYF.

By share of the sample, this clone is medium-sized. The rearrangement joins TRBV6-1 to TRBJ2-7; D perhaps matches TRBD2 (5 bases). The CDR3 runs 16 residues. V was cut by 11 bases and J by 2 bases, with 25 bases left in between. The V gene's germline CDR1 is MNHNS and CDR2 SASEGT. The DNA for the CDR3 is TGTGCCGTAGGACTCCCGGGTCCGCGAAGAACCTACGAGCAGTACGTC. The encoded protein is CAVGLPGPRRTYEQYV.

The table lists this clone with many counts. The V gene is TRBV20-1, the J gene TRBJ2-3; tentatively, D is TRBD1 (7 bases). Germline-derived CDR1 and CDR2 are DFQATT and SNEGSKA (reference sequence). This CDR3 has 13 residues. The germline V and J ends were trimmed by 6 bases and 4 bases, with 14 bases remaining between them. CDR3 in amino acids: CSARGAGADTQYF. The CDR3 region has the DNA TGCAGTGCCAGGGGGGCCGGGGCAGATACGCAGTATTTT.

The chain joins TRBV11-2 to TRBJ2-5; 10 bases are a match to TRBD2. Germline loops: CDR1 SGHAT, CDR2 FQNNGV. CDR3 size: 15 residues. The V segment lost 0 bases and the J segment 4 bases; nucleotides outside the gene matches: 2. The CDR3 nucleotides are TGTGCCAGCAGCTTAGAAGTAGCGGGGGGAGAGACCCAGTACTTC. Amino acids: CASSLEVAGGETQYF.

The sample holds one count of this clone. CDR3 amino acids: CASSLGTGGASGSTDTQYF. DNA of the CDR3: TGTGCCAGCAGCCTAGGAACAGGGGGGGCTAGCGGGAGCACAGATACGCAGTATTTT. The chain has TRBV11-1 and TRBJ2-3; D may be TRBD1 or TRBD2 (8 bases each). Trimming cost V 5 bases and J 0 bases, with 24 bases left between them. Germline V lookup: CDR1 SGHAT, CDR2 FQDESV (reference sequence). The CDR3 spans 19 residues.

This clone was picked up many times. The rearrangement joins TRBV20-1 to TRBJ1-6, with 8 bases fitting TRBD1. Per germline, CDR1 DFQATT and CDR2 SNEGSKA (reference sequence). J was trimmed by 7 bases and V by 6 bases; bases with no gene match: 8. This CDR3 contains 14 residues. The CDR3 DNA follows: TGCAGTGCGTGGACAGGGAGTTTAAATTCACCCCTCCACTTT. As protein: CSAWTGSLNSPLHF.

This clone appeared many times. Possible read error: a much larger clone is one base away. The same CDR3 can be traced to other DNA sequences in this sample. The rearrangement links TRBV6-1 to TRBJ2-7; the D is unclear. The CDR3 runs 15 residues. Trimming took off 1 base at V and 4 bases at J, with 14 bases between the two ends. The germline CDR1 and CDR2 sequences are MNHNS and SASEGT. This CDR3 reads CASSEVLVGSYEQYV. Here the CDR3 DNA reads TGTGCCAGCAGTGAAGTGCTAGTTGGCTCATACGAGCAGTACGTC.

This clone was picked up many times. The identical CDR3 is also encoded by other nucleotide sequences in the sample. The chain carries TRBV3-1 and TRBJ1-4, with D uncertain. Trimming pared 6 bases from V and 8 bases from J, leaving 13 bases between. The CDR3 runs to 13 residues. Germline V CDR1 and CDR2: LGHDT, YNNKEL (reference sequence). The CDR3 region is CASSWSPGEKLFF. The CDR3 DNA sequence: TGTGCCAGCAGTTGGTCCCCGGGAGAAAAACTGTTTTTT.

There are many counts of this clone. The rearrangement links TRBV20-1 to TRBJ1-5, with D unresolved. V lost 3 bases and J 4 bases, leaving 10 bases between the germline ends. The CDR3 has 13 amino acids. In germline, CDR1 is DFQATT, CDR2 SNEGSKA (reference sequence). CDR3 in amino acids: CSASGSANQPQHF. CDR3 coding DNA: TGCAGTGCTAGCGGGTCGGCAAATCAGCCCCAGCATTTT.

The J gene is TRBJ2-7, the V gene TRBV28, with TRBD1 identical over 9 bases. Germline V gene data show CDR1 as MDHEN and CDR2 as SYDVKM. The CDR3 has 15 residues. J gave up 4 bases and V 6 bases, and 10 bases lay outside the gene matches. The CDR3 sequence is CASRPAGTGLYEQYV. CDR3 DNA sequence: TGTGCCAGCAGACCCGCCGGGACAGGGCTATACGAGCAGTACGTC.

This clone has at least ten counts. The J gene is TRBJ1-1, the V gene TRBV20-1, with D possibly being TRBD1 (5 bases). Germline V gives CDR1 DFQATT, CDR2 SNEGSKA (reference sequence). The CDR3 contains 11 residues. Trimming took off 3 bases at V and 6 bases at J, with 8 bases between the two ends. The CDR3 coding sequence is TGCAGTGCTAGCCGAGGGGCTGAAGCTTTCTTT. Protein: CSASRGAEAFF.

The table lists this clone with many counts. The CDR3 bases are TGTGCCAGCTCGCCTCTAGCGGGAGTTCCGTTCTTC. Protein product: CASSPLAGVPFF. The V gene is TRBV18, the J gene TRBJ2-1; 10 bases line up with TRBD2. The CDR3 length is 12 residues. Trimming cost V 6 bases and J 15 bases; bases outside gene matches: 8. Germline assignment: CDR1 KGHSH and CDR2 LQKENI.

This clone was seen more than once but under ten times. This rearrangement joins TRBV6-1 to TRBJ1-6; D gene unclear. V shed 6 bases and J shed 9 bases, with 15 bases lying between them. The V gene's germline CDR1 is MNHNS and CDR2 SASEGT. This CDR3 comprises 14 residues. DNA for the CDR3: TGTGCCAGCAGGCGGACGGGCGGGAGTTCACCCCTCCACTTT. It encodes CASRRTGGSSPLHF.

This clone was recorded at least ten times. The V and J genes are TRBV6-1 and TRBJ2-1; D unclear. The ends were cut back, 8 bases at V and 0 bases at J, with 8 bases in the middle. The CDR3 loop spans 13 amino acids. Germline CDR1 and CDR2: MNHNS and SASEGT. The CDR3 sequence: CASGPSSYNEQFF. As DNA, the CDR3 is TGTGCCAGCGGTCCAAGCTCCTACAATGAGCAGTTCTTC.

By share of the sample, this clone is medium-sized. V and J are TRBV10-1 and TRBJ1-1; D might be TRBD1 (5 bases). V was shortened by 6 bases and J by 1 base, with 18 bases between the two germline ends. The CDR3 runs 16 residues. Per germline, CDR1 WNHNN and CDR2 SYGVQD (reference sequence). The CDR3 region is CASSPGGRGGNTEAFF. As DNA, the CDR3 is TGCGCCAGCAGCCCCGGAGGTAGGGGCGGGAACACTGAAGCTTTCTTT.